This TCR beta chain was sequenced for a study of vaccination and CD4 T cells after COVID-19. Findings and caveats of the study: Looking at convalescent patients, a median about 90% of reactive clones were present only post-vaccination. Spike mono-reactivity marked 304 of 307 vaccine-specific clones in convalescent patients.

Researchers used the Oncomine TCR Beta short-read assay to sequence DNA from cultured CD4+ T cells. MiXCR, run by TCRdb on the PCR reads, gives a single entry per CDR3 protein. The sample includes about 7,300 distinct CDR3 sequences, about 29% of them seen just once. Indicated treatment: approximately 9-day PBMC culture with coronavirus spike peptide pools or control peptides (ViraFEST assay). CD4+ T cells that came from the unexposed donor were collected before the COVID-19 pandemic (2011-2018). The germline V gene encodes CDR1 LNHDA and CDR2 SQIVND (reference sequence). The V gene lost 5 bases and the J gene lost 4 bases, with 14 bases spanning the gap. The CDR3 spans 14 residues. This clonotype was detected only a few times. What it recognizes is unknown.

The chain carries TRBV19 and TRBJ2-5; TRBD2 might be the D (7 bases). The sequence came from a human donor in good health. The sequenced sample was CD4+ T cells from blood, cultured in vitro. The CDR3 DNA follows: TGTGCCAGTAGTGCAGGCGGGGGCACAGAGACCCAGTACTTC. This translates into CASSAGGGTETQYF.